A selection of T cell receptor beta chains follows, all from one sample in a study of T cell changes during pregnancy in multiple sclerosis. Clones were sequenced by immunoSEQ multiplex PCR, and TCRdb holds only the in-frame ones, with some missing. The top ten hold roughly a tenth of the sample, which has about 24,000 clones, roughly 90% seen once. Here the sequenced sample was CD8+ T cells from peripheral blood mononuclear cells, taken in the third trimester of pregnancy. The receptors originated from a female donor in good health, enrolled as a control in a pregnancy study. Each CDR3 is given with its conserved first and last residue. Fields, in order: J gene, clone size, V gene, D gene, CDR3 protein, CDR3 DNA. The D gene is left open where the match is weak. Clone size is not always given. Where it is, it says once, few, many or a class for expanded clones.

J gene: TRBJ2-3; clone size: .; V gene: TRBV10-3; D gene: .; CDR3 protein: CAISGFGASTDTQYF; CDR3 DNA: TGTGCCATCAGTGGGTTTGGGGCCAGCACAGATACGCAGTATTTT
J gene: TRBJ2-3; clone size: .; V gene: TRBV6-4; D gene: TRBD2; CDR3 protein: CASSDSIASGGTDTQYF; CDR3 DNA: TGTGCCAGCAGTGACTCGATCGCTAGCGGGGGAACAGATACGCAGTATTTT
J gene: TRBJ2-7; clone size: .; V gene: TRBV5-1; D gene: TRBD2; CDR3 protein: CASSVAGVVNEQYF; CDR3 DNA: TGCGCCAGCAGCGTAGCGGGAGTAGTGAACGAGCAGTACTTC
J gene: TRBJ2-7; clone size: .; V gene: TRBV2; D gene: .; CDR3 protein: CASSVSLEQYF; CDR3 DNA: TGTGCCAGCAGTGTGAGCCTCGAGCAGTACTTC
J gene: TRBJ1-5; clone size: .; V gene: TRBV4-1; D gene: TRBD1; CDR3 protein: CASSHPGGGANQPQHF; CDR3 DNA: TGCGCCAGCAGCCACCCGGGAGGGGGCGCGAATCAGCCCCAGCATTTT
J gene: TRBJ2-1; clone size: .; V gene: TRBV14; D gene: .; CDR3 protein: CASSQRESYNEQFF; CDR3 DNA: TGTGCCAGCAGCCAACGCGAGTCTTACAATGAGCAGTTCTTC
J gene: TRBJ2-1; clone size: once; V gene: TRBV28; D gene: .; CDR3 protein: CASTPDRERLNEQFF; CDR3 DNA: TGTGCCAGCACCCCCGACAGAGAGAGGTTGAATGAGCAGTTCTTC
J gene: TRBJ2-7; clone size: .; V gene: TRBV14; D gene: .; CDR3 protein: CASSLWGRTYEQYF; CDR3 DNA: TGTGCCAGCAGCCTCTGGGGGCGCACCTACGAGCAGTACTTC
J gene: TRBJ1-5; clone size: .; V gene: TRBV19; D gene: .; CDR3 protein: CASRGGNQPQHF; CDR3 DNA: TGTGCCAGCCGGGGGGGCAATCAGCCCCAGCATTTT
J gene: TRBJ1-1; clone size: .; V gene: TRBV25-1; D gene: .; CDR3 protein: CASSESGSEAFF; CDR3 DNA: TGTGCCAGCAGTGAATCGGGTTCTGAAGCTTTCTTT
J gene: TRBJ1-2; clone size: .; V gene: TRBV7-8; D gene: TRBD1; CDR3 protein: CASSLSGQGNGYTF; CDR3 DNA: TGTGCCAGCAGCTTATCGGGACAGGGAAATGGCTACACCTTC
J gene: TRBJ1-5; clone size: .; V gene: TRBV9; D gene: .; CDR3 protein: CASSVGGVGQPQHF; CDR3 DNA: TGTGCCAGCAGCGTAGGAGGAGTCGGGCAGCCCCAGCATTTT
J gene: TRBJ2-1; clone size: once; V gene: TRBV7-3; D gene: .; CDR3 protein: CASSFGGDYNEQFF; CDR3 DNA: TGTGCCAGCAGCTTCGGCGGGGACTACAATGAGCAGTTCTTC
J gene: TRBJ2-7; clone size: .; V gene: TRBV5-3; D gene: .; CDR3 protein: CARSLESGTYEQYF; CDR3 DNA: TGTGCCAGAAGCTTGGAGTCGGGGACCTACGAGCAGTACTTC
J gene: TRBJ2-1; clone size: .; V gene: TRBV7-9; D gene: TRBD2; CDR3 protein: CASTKREVYYNEQFF; CDR3 DNA: TGTGCCAGCACGAAACGGGAGGTTTACTACAATGAGCAGTTCTTC
J gene: TRBJ1-1; clone size: .; V gene: TRBV19; D gene: .; CDR3 protein: CASSIDGGRGRGTEAFF; CDR3 DNA: TGTGCCAGTAGTATAGATGGCGGTCGGGGCCGGGGGACTGAAGCTTTCTTT
J gene: TRBJ1-1; clone size: .; V gene: TRBV7-9; D gene: TRBD1; CDR3 protein: CASSRDSPEAFF; CDR3 DNA: TGTGCCAGCAGCCGGGACAGTCCGGAAGCTTTCTTT
J gene: TRBJ1-2; clone size: .; V gene: TRBV10-2; D gene: .; CDR3 protein: CASSEPGRATGSYGYTF; CDR3 DNA: TGCGCCAGCAGTGAGCCGGGCCGGGCCACAGGGTCCTATGGCTACACCTTC
J gene: TRBJ2-1; clone size: once; V gene: TRBV10-3; D gene: TRBD2; CDR3 protein: CAITQTSGRINEQFF; CDR3 DNA: TGTGCCATCACCCAGACTAGCGGGAGAATCAATGAGCAGTTCTTC
J gene: TRBJ2-3; clone size: .; V gene: TRBV28; D gene: .; CDR3 protein: CASSFLADTDTQYF; CDR3 DNA: TGTGCCAGCAGTTTTCTGGCGGACACAGATACGCAGTATTTT
J gene: TRBJ2-1; clone size: .; V gene: TRBV2; D gene: .; CDR3 protein: CASDGQRLRRNEQFF; CDR3 DNA: TGTGCCAGCGACGGACAGCGCCTCAGGAGGAATGAGCAGTTCTTC
J gene: TRBJ1-1; clone size: .; V gene: TRBV11-2; D gene: .; CDR3 protein: CASSLAGGDTEAFF; CDR3 DNA: TGTGCCAGCAGCTTAGCGGGGGGGGACACTGAAGCTTTCTTT
J gene: TRBJ2-3; clone size: .; V gene: TRBV7-2; D gene: TRBD2; CDR3 protein: CASSLVTAGITDTQYF; CDR3 DNA: TGTGCCAGCAGCTTAGTCACAGCGGGGATCACAGATACGCAGTATTTT
J gene: TRBJ2-3; clone size: .; V gene: TRBV19; D gene: TRBD1; CDR3 protein: CASSIGGTGSDTQYF; CDR3 DNA: TGTGCCAGTAGTATAGGAGGGACAGGTTCAGATACGCAGTATTTT
J gene: TRBJ1-5; clone size: .; V gene: TRBV4-1; D gene: TRBD1; CDR3 protein: CASSQVGQGRNQPQHF; CDR3 DNA: TGCGCCAGCAGCCAAGTAGGACAGGGCCGAAATCAGCCCCAGCATTTT
J gene: TRBJ2-2; clone size: .; V gene: TRBV4-1; D gene: TRBD1; CDR3 protein: CASSQGQGSGELFF; CDR3 DNA: TGCGCCAGCAGCCAAGGACAGGGCTCCGGGGAGCTGTTTTTT
J gene: TRBJ1-1; clone size: .; V gene: TRBV11-2; D gene: .; CDR3 protein: CASSLGANTEAFF; CDR3 DNA: TGTGCCAGCAGCTTAGGGGCCAACACTGAAGCTTTCTTT
J gene: TRBJ2-7; clone size: .; V gene: TRBV18; D gene: .; CDR3 protein: CASSLSEGQGTYEQYF; CDR3 DNA: TGTGCCAGCTCACTTTCCGAGGGACAAGGAACTTACGAGCAGTACTTC
J gene: TRBJ1-5; clone size: .; V gene: TRBV14; D gene: TRBD1; CDR3 protein: CASRLLWSGQVNQPQHF; CDR3 DNA: TGTGCCAGCAGACTTTTATGGAGCGGACAGGTGAATCAGCCCCAGCATTTT
J gene: TRBJ2-7; clone size: .; V gene: TRBV28; D gene: TRBD1; CDR3 protein: CASSPRTGGTYEQYF; CDR3 DNA: TGTGCCAGCAGCCCTAGGACAGGGGGCACCTACGAGCAGTACTTC
J gene: TRBJ2-1; clone size: .; V gene: TRBV7-9; D gene: .; CDR3 protein: CASSLGRNEQFF; CDR3 DNA: TGTGCCAGCAGCTTAGGTCGGAATGAGCAGTTCTTC
J gene: TRBJ2-3; clone size: .; V gene: TRBV6-4; D gene: TRBD1; CDR3 protein: CASSDGTGGADTQYF; CDR3 DNA: TGTGCCAGCAGTGACGGGACAGGGGGCGCAGATACGCAGTATTTT
J gene: TRBJ2-1; clone size: once; V gene: TRBV10-3; D gene: TRBD1; CDR3 protein: CAISEPGQGYNEQFF; CDR3 DNA: TGTGCCATCAGTGAGCCGGGACAGGGATACAATGAGCAGTTCTTC